This T cell receptor beta chain is from a study of vaccination and CD4 T cells after COVID-19. About the research overall: Cultures serving as controls received a peptide pool (CEFX or HIV-1 Nef) or no peptide.

Findings and caveats of the study: The median SARS-CoV-2-reactive clonotype number increased from approximately 21 to 38, without statistical significance.

Treatment specified: roughly ten-day PBMC culture with coronavirus spike peptide pools or control peptides (ViraFEST assay). Between the trimmed V and J ends, which lost 2 bases and 1 base, there was a span of 12 bases. This CDR3 region has 16 residues. CDR1 is SEHNR and CDR2 is FQNEAQ in the germline V gene (reference sequence). Regarding this clonotype: The antigen remains unidentified.

The study sequenced cultured CD4+ T cell DNA using the Oncomine TCR Beta short-read assay. Once CD4+ T cells had been cultured, genomic DNA was extracted from them. TCRdb re-derived calls from the PCR reads in MiXCR, one entry per CDR3 protein. The table includes approximately 9,300 distinct CDR3 sequences, approximately 37% detected once. The sample comprised CD4+ T cells from blood, cultured in vitro. The source of this sequence is a human donor who had recovered from COVID-19. The chain links TRBV7-9 to TRBJ2-1; the D is unclear. The DNA of the CDR3 is TGTGCCAGCAGCTTATTGGGAAGAAGTTCCTACAATGAGCAGTTCTTC. It yields the protein CASSLLGRSSYNEQFF. Full variable domain (remainder filled in from reference TRBV7-9 and TRBJ2-1): DTGVSQNPRHKITKRGQNVTFRCDPISEHNRLYWYRQTLGQGPEFLTYFQNEAQLEKSRLLSDRFSAERPKGSFSTLEIQRTEQGDSAMYLCASSLLGRSSYNEQFFGPGTRLTVL.